Described below is a single T cell receptor beta chain sequence and its context. Its target is unknown. Here immunoSEQ multiplex PCR was the method, and the copy in TCRdb shows in-frame clones only, minus some. The table lists about 60,000 clones, roughly 80% of them singletons. These data are taken from a study of OX40 agonist ivuxolimab in advanced cancers. The wider study: Patients received ivuxolimab, an agonistic anti-OX40 (CD134) antibody.

Study-wide results and limits: CD8+ T cells averaged more expanded clones than CD4+.

The sequenced sample was CD4+ or CD8+ T cells sorted from blood, obtained in a trial of the OX40 agonist ivuxolimab. The source is an adult with an advanced solid tumor such as melanoma, head and neck, liver or kidney cancer.

CDR3 sequence reads: CASSVGGAYETQYF. The CDR3 nucleotides are TGTGCCAGCAGCGTCGGGGGGGCTTACGAGACCCAGTACTTC. The rearrangement uses TRBV9 and TRBJ2-5; TRBD2 matches at 8 bases. CDR1 SGDLS and CDR2 YYNGEE come from the germline V gene. Trimming took 2 bases from V and 5 from J; bases not matched to a gene: 5. This CDR3 region has 14 residues.